Listed below are T cell receptor beta chains from one sample, sequenced in a study of regulatory T cells in long-lasting Graves disease. TCRdb itself ran the multiplex PCR reads through MiXCR, one entry per CDR3 protein. The sample includes 350,000 to 550,000 distinct CDR3 sequences, less than 20% seen only once; the top ten take around 23%. This sample also belongs to another study, concerning T cells in Graves' hyperthyroidism and ophthalmopathy.

The starting material was peripheral blood mononuclear cells (PBMCs), obtained at new diagnosis, from a patient treated with antithyroid drugs. The receptor set was obtained from a woman aged 18-29 years with Graves disease. Each CDR3 is given with its conserved first and last residue. D genes are given only for firm matches. Size is stated for part of the rows, as once, few or many counts, or as a class when the clone is expanded.

D gene,clone size,J gene,V gene,CDR3 DNA,CDR3 protein
TRBD1,many,TRBJ2-1,TRBV11-1,TGTGCCAGCAGCTTAGCAGGGACAGACACCTACAATGAGCAGTTCTTC,CASSLAGTDTYNEQFF
.,many,TRBJ1-5,TRBV20-1,TGCAGTGCGGGGGGCGGCCAGCCCCAGCATTTT,CSAGGGQPQHF
.,many,TRBJ1-4,TRBV11-2,TGTGCCAGCAGTCTTCTTTTAACTAATGAAAAACTGTTTTTT,CASSLLLTNEKLFF
TRBD1,few,TRBJ2-7,TRBV29-1,TGCAGCGGTGGACAGGGAAAGTCCTACGAGCAGTACTTC,CSGGQGKSYEQYF
TRBD2,many,TRBJ2-3,TRBV2,TGTGCCAGCATACGACTAGCGGGAAGGGTAGATACGCAGTATTTT,CASIRLAGRVDTQYF
.,few,TRBJ2-5,TRBV20-1,TGCAGTGCTAGAGATTTCACCGGGGCGGGGGAGACCCAGTACTTC,CSARDFTGAGETQYF
.,.,TRBJ2-1,TRBV6-5,TGTGCCAGCAGTTACGAACTCCCCTACAATGAGCAGTTCTTC,CASSYELPYNEQFF
TRBD2,many,TRBJ2-2,TRBV20-1,TGCAGTGCTAGAGCGGGAGGGGCCGGGGAGCTGTTTTTT,CSARAGGAGELFF
TRBD2,many,TRBJ2-5,TRBV11-2,TGTGCCAGCAGCTCGCGACTAGCGGGAGGGGGCGAGACCCAGTACTTC,CASSSRLAGGGETQYF
.,.,TRBJ2-7,TRBV15,TGTGCCACCAGCAGAGAAACCTACGAGCAGTACTTC,CATSRETYEQYF
.,many,TRBJ2-7,TRBV20-1,TGCAGTGCTATGGAGAACTACGAGCAGTACTTC,CSAMENYEQYF
.,many,TRBJ2-7,TRBV28,TGTGCCAGCGGAGTTCCCTACGAGCAGTACTTC,CASGVPYEQYF
TRBD1,few,TRBJ2-7,TRBV20-1,TGCAGTGCTGGAAAACGGGACAGGGGGCAGGACGAGCAGTACTTC,CSAGKRDRGQDEQYF
.,.,TRBJ1-4,TRBV11-2,TGTGCCAGCAGCTACACAGGGTTTGGAACTAATGAAAAACTGTTTTTT,CASSYTGFGTNEKLFF
TRBD1,once,TRBJ2-4,TRBV7-3,TGTGCCAGCAGCTCCTCCGGGACAGCAAACATTCAGTACTTC,CASSSSGTANIQYF
TRBD1,few,TRBJ1-5,TRBV6-5,TGTGCCAGCAGTTACTGGGGGACAGGGGATCAGCCCCAGCATTTT,CASSYWGTGDQPQHF
TRBD2,few,TRBJ2-2,TRBV24-1,TGTGCCACCAGTGATTTCTTAGGCGGGAGCTCCAGAACCGGGGAGCTGTTTTTT,CATSDFLGGSSRTGELFF
TRBD2,many,TRBJ2-7,TRBV29-1,TGCAGCGTTGAAGGACTAGCGGGCCTTCCTGGGGGCGAGCAGTACTTC,CSVEGLAGLPGGEQYF
.,many,TRBJ1-1,TRBV27,TGTGCCAGCAGTGACTCCCAGATGAACACTGAAGCTTTCTTT,CASSDSQMNTEAFF
.,.,TRBJ2-5,TRBV27,TGTGCCAGCAGTTTATCGGTGTCTAAATCGCGAGAGACCCAGTACTTC,CASSLSVSKSRETQYF
.,few,TRBJ1-5,TRBV19,TGTGCCAGTAGTGTGGGCAGACTATATAGCAATCAGCCCCAGCATTTT,CASSVGRLYSNQPQHF
TRBD1,.,TRBJ2-1,TRBV19,TGTGCCACAGTCAGGAACAGGGGTTCCTACAATGAGCAGTTCTTC,CATVRNRGSYNEQFF
TRBD1,many,TRBJ1-2,TRBV28,TGTGCCAGCAGTAAAGACAGGGGGAGGAATGGCTACACCTTC,CASSKDRGRNGYTF
.,many,TRBJ2-2,TRBV28,TGTGCCAGCAGTTTGTACAGGACCGGGGAGCTGTTTTTT,CASSLYRTGELFF
.,many,TRBJ2-1,TRBV12-3/TRBV12-4,TGTGCCAGCAGTCCCCACCTAGACAGCTCCTACAATGAGCAGTTCTTC,CASSPHLDSSYNEQFF
.,few,TRBJ1-5,TRBV28,TGTGCCAGCAGTTTACCTTTTCAGCCCCAGCATTTT,CASSLPFQPQHF
.,.,TRBJ1-3,TRBV18,TGTGCCAGCTCACCAGGGACAAAGACTGGAAACACCATATATTTT,CASSPGTKTGNTIYF
.,few,TRBJ2-7,TRBV7-9,TGTGCCAGCAGCTTAGTTTCCGGGGGAAAAAACGAGCAGTACTTC,CASSLVSGGKNEQYF
TRBD2,medium-sized,TRBJ2-7,TRBV3-1,TGTGCCAGCAGCCTCCGGACTAGCGGGCTATCCTACGAGCAGTACTTC,CASSLRTSGLSYEQYF
.,many,TRBJ2-7,TRBV12-3/TRBV12-4,TGTGCCAGCAGTTTGCGGCAGGGGTTCTCCTACGAGCAGTACTTC,CASSLRQGFSYEQYF
.,few,TRBJ2-1,TRBV29-1,TGCAGCGTTGAAAAGGTAGTAGAGGGAAATGAGCAGTTCTTC,CSVEKVVEGNEQFF
.,many,TRBJ2-7,TRBV28,TGTGCCAGCAGTGGAGAGGGCGAGCAGTACTTC,CASSGEGEQYF
.,many,TRBJ2-3,TRBV11-3,TGTGCCAGCAGCTTAACCGGGCTCGACCCCTCAATCACAGATACGCAGTATTTT,CASSLTGLDPSITDTQYF
TRBD2,few,TRBJ2-1,TRBV9,TGTGCCAGCAGCGTAGCACTAGCGAGCTACAATGAGCAGTTCTTC,CASSVALASYNEQFF
TRBD2,.,TRBJ2-5,TRBV28,TGTGCCAGCAGCGAGGATTGGACGGGAGCGGGAGGGAGAGAGACCCAGTACTTC,CASSEDWTGAGGRETQYF
.,.,TRBJ2-1,TRBV7-8,TGTGCCAGCAGCTTAGGGGGCGGGTGGATATACAATGAGCAGTTCTTC,CASSLGGGWIYNEQFF
TRBD2,many,TRBJ2-3,TRBV3-1,TGTGCCAGCAGCCAGGGGGGACTAGCTCCGCAGTATTTT,CASSQGGLAPQYF
TRBD2,.,TRBJ2-1,TRBV20-1,TGCAGTGCTCCGGTTCTAGCGGGAGTCAATGAGCAGTTCTTC,CSAPVLAGVNEQFF
TRBD1,.,TRBJ1-5,TRBV20-1,TGCAGTGCTAGATCTAGCGGGGGGGCCAGGGGGACTCAGCCCCAGCATTTT,CSARSSGGARGTQPQHF
.,many,TRBJ2-7,TRBV5-1,TGCGCCAGCAGCGGGGGGGCGGTCGGAACCTACGAGCAGTACTTC,CASSGGAVGTYEQYF
.,.,TRBJ1-6,TRBV6-1,TGTGCCAGCGGAGGGGTGGATTCACCCCTCCACTTT,CASGGVDSPLHF